The entry below gives a single T cell receptor (beta chain) sequence along with its context. Its antigen is not yet known. The junction differs from germline at one of its ends, possibly a read error. This record comes from a study of T cells after posttransplantation cyclophosphamide (TCRdb year 2016). About the full investigation: T cell repertoire reconstitution was tracked by TRB sequencing after myeloablative bone marrow transplantation in which posttransplantation cyclophosphamide was used as GVHD prophylaxis. Antigen receptor sequencing covered samples from some 35 PTCy-treated patients and approximately 17 of their related bone marrow donors. Blood from every one of the 30 to 40 PTCy patients who had 1-year posttransplant specimens underwent TRB sequencing. In 3 patients, up to roughly 3 additional blood samples taken between 2 and 5.2 years after transplant also underwent TRB sequencing, as did pretransplant blood from 4 patients. Because TRA and TRB clonality correlated tightly in 8 to 10 samples, the subsequent TCR analyses were limited to TRB only. Public TRB sequences were checked against a database of over 3,000 sequences associated with responses to pathogens, tumor antigens, self-antigens and alloantigens. What the authors observed across the whole study: Across 45 patients, recipient CMV seropositivity and CMV reactivation were highly associated with TRB clonality; PTCy diversity was similar to CNI/methotrexate controls. Donor-recipient similarity was low at 1-2 months but increased during the first year, and donor CD8+ memory clones often dominated later blood repertoires. The TRB repertoires of T cells infiltrating skin or the GI tract showed only limited overlap with the TRB repertoires found in blood.

On the day of marrow donation, related bone marrow donors gave peripheral blood samples. Peripheral blood and bone marrow mononuclear cells were isolated by Ficoll-Hypaque density centrifugation and were cryopreserved. Reading from cysteine to phenylalanine, the CDR3 counts 11 amino acids. Of the read, only the CDR3 DNA is kept; its 33 bases are in frame from base 1. The germline V gene (reference sequence) supplies CDR1 GTSNPN and CDR2 SVGIG. TRB sequencing used genomic DNA with the immunoSEQ assay at survey resolution or the hsTCRB kit. The original methods were these. The immunoSEQ software handled the initial read processing, while the LymphoSeq R package was used for the repertoire analyses. Clonality was computed as 1 minus normalized Shannon entropy; Gini coefficient was also calculated for each TRB dataset. Phenotypes of unsorted samples were inferred by mapping TRB sequences from sorted subsets of the recipient or donor onto the same recipient's unsorted samples. TCRdb limited this immuneACCESS table to in-frame rearrangements with V and J called. A share of clones is missing; checked studies link under half to unresolved V genes, and the rest is unexplained. The V and J calls and clone size were taken over from that table, and D and trimming were inferred from the DNA. This sample gives about 52,000 clones in total; 85% to 95% of them show up just once. The ten biggest clones cover roughly 3.1% of the sample.

This TCR was sampled from a woman under 40 in good health and a related stem cell transplant donor. Sequenced: PBMCs. This chain is built from TRBV30 and TRBJ1-3, and possibly TRBD1, on 5 matching bases. CDR3 protein: CAWSLPGLVHF. Read as DNA, the sequence is TGTGCCTGGAGCCTTCCGGGACTGGTACATTTT. Extended through the reference TRBV30 and TRBJ1-3 proteins, this CDR3 yields the full variable domain: SQTIHQWPATLVQPVGSPLSLECTVEGTSNPNLYWYRQAAGRGLQLLFYSVGIGQISSEVPQNLSASRPQDRQFILSSKKLLLSDSGFYLCAWSLPGLVHFGEGSWLTVV.